This TCR beta chain came from a study of cytomegalovirus exposure and HLA in healthy donors. From germline, CDR1 is LGHNA and CDR2 YSLEER. Between the trimmed V and J ends, which lost 0 bases and 4 bases, there was a span of 13 bases. CDR3 length: 16 amino acids. The PCR employed 60 Vbeta primers together with 13 Jbeta primers. TCRdb keeps only in-frame clones here, not all; method: immunoSEQ multiplex PCR. The repertoire holds about 190,000 clones, roughly 82% seen once, with about 2.6% in the top ten. This clone was counted a few times. What it binds is not known. Study-level points and caveats: The authors later found most CMV-associated TCR beta chains appeared HLA-restricted. Sequencing depth across donors, presence/absence analyses assumed, was roughly uniform.

This receptor was obtained from a woman aged 45 to 65 in good health and CMV-seropositive. This sequence joins TRBV4-3 and TRBJ1-3; D unclear. Sequenced input: PBMCs. The CDR3 nucleotides read TGCGCCAGCAGCCAAGATCGGAGAGGGATCGGAAACACCATATATTTT. Encoded protein: CASSQDRRGIGNTIYF.